This T cell receptor (beta chain) was retrieved from a study of blood T cell repertoires in COVID-19. Data came from immunoSEQ multiplex PCR; TCRdb stores just in-frame clones and leaves some out. Of about 180,000 clones in the sample, approximately 80% were seen once. Germline V gives CDR1 SGHNT, CDR2 YYREEE (reference sequence). The CDR3 loop spans 12 amino acids. The V and J ends lost 4 bases and 8 bases respectively, with 12 bases between them. The source is a human donor in a cohort sampled during active COVID-19. This chain links TRBV5-4 with TRBJ1-2; weak D call: TRBD1 (5 bases). Specimen: peripheral blood. The DNA of the CDR3 is TGTGCCAGCAGCCTTAAACAGGAGGGCTACACCTTC. The encoded protein is CASSLKQEGYTF.